The text below deals with one T cell receptor (beta chain). Self-reported history from a screening survey and questionnaire set each donor's cohort. Two consecutive negative NP/OP PCR tests, clearance, or resolved symptoms defined Cohort 3 recovery. Sequencing was performed with immunoSEQ multiplex PCR; in TCRdb, only in-frame clones are kept and a portion is missing. The profile shows about 180,000 clones, approximately 80% of them singletons. This entry belongs to a study of blood T cell repertoires in COVID-19. Overall study: COVID-19 samples from acute and convalescent phases originated in the United States, Italy and Spain. T cells, B-cell-depleted T cells, or PBMCs supplied cDNA or gDNA.

This receptor was taken from a woman aged 45 to 65 who had recovered from COVID-19. The material sequenced was PBMCs or T cells enriched from blood (not recorded which).

CDR3 loop: CATSDLPGEGYTF. The CDR3 region has the DNA TGTGCCACCAGTGATTTGCCGGGGGAAGGCTACACCTTC. The gene calls are TRBV24-1 and TRBJ1-2, with D possibly being TRBD1 (5 bases). CDR1 is KGHDR, CDR2 SFDVKD, per germline. The CDR3 covers 13 residues. V was pared by 0 bases and J by 8 bases, with 9 bases between.